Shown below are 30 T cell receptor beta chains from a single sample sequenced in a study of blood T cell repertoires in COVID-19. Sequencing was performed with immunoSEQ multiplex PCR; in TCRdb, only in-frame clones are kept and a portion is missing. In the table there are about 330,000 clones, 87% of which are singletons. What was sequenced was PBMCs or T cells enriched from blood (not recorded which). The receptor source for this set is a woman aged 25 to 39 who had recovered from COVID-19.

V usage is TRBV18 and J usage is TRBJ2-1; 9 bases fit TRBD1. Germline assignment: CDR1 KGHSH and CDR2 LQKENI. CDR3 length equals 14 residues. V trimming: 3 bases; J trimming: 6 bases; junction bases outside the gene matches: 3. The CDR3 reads CASSPLQGANEQFF. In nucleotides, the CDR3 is TGTGCCAGCTCACCCCTACAGGGGGCCAATGAGCAGTTCTTC.

CDR3 nucleotides: TGTGCCAGCAGCAAAAAACGCCGGGGTGACGAAAACACTGAAGCTTTCTTT. Translation: CASSKKRRGDENTEAFF. This chain uses TRBV21-1 with TRBJ1-1. TRBV21-1 is given as a pseudogene. The CDR3 extends over 17 amino acids.

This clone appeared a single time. The CDR3 sequence is CATSREAGGEGSRTDTQYF. As DNA, the CDR3 is TGTGCCACCAGCAGAGAGGCAGGGGGCGAAGGGTCTCGCACAGATACGCAGTATTTT. The V and J genes are TRBV15 and TRBJ2-3, with 8 bases that match TRBD1. The germline CDR1 and CDR2 sequences are LNHNV and YYDKDF (reference sequence). The CDR3 consists of 19 residues. V dropped 0 bases and J dropped 1; count of bases not matched to a gene: 12.

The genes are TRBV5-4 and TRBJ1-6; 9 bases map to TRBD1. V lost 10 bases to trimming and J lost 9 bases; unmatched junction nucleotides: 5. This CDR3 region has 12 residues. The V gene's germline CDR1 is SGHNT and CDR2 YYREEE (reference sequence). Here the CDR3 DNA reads TGTGCCGGCGGACAGGGGAGTTCACCCCTCCACTTT. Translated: CAGGQGSSPLHF.

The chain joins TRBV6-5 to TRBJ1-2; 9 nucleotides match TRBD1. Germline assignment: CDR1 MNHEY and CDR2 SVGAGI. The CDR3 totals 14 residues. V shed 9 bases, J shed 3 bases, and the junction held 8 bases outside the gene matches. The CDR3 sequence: CASRQGVGDYGYTF. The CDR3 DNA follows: TGTGCCAGTCGACAGGGGGTAGGGGACTATGGCTACACCTTC.

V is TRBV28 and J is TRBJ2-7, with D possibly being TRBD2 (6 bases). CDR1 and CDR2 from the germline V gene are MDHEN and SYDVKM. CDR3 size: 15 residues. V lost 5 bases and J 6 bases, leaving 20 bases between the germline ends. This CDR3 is CASSQMGTYPPEQYF. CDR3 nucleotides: TGTGCCAGCAGTCAGATGGGGACTTACCCCCCCGAGCAGTACTTC. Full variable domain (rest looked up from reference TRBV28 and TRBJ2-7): DVKVTQSSRYLVKRTGEKVFLECVQDMDHENMFWYRQDPGLGLRLIYFSYDVKMKEKGDIPEGYSVSREKKERFSLILESASTNQTSMYLCASSQMGTYPPEQYFGPGTRLTVT.

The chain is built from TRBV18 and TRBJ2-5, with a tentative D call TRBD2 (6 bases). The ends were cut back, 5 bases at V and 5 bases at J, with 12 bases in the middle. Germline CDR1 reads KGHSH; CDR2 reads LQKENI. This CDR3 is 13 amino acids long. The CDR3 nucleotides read TGTGCCAGCTCATTCCCCCGGGAGGAGACCCAGTACTTC. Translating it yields CASSFPREETQYF.

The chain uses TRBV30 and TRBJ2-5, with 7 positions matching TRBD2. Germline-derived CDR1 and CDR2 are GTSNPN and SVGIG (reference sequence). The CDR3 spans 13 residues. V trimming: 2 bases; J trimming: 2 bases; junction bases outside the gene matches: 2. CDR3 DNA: TGTGCCTGGAGTATCGGGGGGCAAGAGACCCAGTACTTC. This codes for CAWSIGGQETQYF.

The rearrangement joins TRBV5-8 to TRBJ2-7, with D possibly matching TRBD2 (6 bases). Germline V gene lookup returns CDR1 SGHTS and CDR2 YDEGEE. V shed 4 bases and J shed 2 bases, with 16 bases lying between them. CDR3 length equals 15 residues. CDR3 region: CASSAVEGIPYEQYF. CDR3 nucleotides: TGTGCCAGCAGCGCGGTGGAGGGAATTCCCTACGAGCAGTACTTC.

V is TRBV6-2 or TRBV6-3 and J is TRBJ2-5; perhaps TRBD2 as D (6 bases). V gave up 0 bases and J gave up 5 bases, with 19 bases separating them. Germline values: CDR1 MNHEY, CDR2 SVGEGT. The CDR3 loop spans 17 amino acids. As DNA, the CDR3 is TGTGCCAGCAGTTACTCGAGGGGACTCGACCTGGGGGAGACCCAGTACTTC. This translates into CASSYSRGLDLGETQYF.

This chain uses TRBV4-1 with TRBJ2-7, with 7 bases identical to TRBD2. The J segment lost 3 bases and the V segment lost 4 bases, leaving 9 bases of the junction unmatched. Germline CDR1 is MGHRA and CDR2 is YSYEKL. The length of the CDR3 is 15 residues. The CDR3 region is CASSLSYGGDYEQYF. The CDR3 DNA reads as TGCGCCAGCAGCCTTAGTTATGGGGGGGACTACGAGCAGTACTTC.

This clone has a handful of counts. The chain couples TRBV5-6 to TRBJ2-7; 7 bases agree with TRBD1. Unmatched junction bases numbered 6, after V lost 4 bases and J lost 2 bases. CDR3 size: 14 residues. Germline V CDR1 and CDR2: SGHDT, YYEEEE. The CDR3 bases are TGTGCCAGCAGCGAGACAGGGTCCCCCTACGAGCAGTACTTC. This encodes CASSETGSPYEQYF.

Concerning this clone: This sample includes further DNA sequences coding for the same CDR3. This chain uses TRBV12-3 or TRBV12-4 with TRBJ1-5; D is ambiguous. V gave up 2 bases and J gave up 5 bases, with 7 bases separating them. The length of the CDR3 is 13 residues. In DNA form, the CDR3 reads TGTGCCAGCAGTTTACGGGGAGATCAGCCCCAGCATTTT. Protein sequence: CASSLRGDQPQHF.

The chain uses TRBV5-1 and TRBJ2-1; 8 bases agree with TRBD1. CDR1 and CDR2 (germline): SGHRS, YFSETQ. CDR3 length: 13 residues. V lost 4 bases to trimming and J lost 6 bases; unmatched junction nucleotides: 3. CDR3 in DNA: TGCGCCAGCAGCAGGACAGGGACCAATGAGCAGTTCTTC. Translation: CASSRTGTNEQFF. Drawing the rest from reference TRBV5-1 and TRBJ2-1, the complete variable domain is KAGVTQTPRYLIKTRGQQVTLSCSPISGHRSVSWYQQTPGQGLQFLFEYFSETQRNKGNFPGRFSGRQFSNSRSEMNVSTLELGDSALYLCASSRTGTNEQFFGPGTRLTVL.

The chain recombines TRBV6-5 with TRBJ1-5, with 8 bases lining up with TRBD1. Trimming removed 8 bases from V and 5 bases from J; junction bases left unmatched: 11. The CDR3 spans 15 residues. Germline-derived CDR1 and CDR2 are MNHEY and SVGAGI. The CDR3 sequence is CASRPDREAYQPQHF. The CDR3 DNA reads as TGTGCCAGCCGGCCGGACAGGGAGGCGTATCAGCCCCAGCATTTT.

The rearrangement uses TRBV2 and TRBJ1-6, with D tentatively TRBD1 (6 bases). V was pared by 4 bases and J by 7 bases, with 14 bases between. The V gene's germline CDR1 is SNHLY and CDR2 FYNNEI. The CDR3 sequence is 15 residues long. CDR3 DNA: TGTGCCAGCAGTGCACAGGGCCAGTGGAATTCACCCCTCCACTTT. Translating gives CASSAQGQWNSPLHF.

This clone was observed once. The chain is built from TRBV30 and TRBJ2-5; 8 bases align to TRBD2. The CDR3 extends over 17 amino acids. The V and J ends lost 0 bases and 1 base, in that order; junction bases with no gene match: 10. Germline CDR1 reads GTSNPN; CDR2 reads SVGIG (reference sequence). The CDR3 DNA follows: TGTGCCTGGAGTGTATTCGGTGCGGGGGGCCGCCAAGAGACCCAGTACTTC. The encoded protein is CAWSVFGAGGRQETQYF.

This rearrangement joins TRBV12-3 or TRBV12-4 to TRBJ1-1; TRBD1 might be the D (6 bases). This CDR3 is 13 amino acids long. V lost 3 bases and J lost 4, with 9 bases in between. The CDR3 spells CASSFGGRTEAFF. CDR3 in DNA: TGTGCCAGCAGTTTTGGGGGCCGCACTGAAGCTTTCTTT.

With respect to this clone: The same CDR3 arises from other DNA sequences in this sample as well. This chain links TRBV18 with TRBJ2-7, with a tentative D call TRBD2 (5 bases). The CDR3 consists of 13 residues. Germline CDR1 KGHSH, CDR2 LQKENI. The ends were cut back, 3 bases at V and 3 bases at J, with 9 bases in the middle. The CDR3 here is CASSPGLNYEQYF. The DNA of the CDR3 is TGTGCCAGCTCACCCGGACTGAACTACGAGCAGTACTTC.

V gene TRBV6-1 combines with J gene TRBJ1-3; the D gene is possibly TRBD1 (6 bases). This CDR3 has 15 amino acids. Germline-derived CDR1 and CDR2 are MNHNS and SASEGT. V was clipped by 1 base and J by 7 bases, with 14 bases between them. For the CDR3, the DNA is TGTGCCAGCAGTGAAGGGGGACCTACAGGGAACACCATATATTTT. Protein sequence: CASSEGGPTGNTIYF.

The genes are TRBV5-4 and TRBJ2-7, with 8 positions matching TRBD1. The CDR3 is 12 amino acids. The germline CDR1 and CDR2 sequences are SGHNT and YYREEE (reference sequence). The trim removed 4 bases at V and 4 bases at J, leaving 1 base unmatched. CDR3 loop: CASSRDRYEQYF. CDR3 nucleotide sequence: TGTGCCAGCAGCCGGGACAGGTACGAGCAGTACTTC.

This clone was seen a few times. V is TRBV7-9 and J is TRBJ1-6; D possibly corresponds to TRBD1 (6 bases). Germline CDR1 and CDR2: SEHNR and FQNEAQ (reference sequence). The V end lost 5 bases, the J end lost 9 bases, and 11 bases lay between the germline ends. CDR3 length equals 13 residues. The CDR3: CASSTQGGSPLHF. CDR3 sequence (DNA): TGTGCCAGCAGCACACAGGGTGGTTCACCCCTCCACTTT.

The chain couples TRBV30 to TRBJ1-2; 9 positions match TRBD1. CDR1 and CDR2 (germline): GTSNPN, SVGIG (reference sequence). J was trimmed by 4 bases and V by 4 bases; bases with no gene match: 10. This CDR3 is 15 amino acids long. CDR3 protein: CAWTLGRDRAYGYTF. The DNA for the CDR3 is TGTGCCTGGACCCTAGGCAGGGACAGGGCCTATGGCTACACCTTC.

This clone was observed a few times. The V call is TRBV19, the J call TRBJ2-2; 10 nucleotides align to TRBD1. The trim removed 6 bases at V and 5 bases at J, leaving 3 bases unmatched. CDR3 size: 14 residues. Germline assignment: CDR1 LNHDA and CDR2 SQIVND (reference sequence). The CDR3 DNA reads TGTGCCAGTAGGGGGACAGGGGCTACCGGGGAGCTGTTTTTT. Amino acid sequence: CASRGTGATGELFF.

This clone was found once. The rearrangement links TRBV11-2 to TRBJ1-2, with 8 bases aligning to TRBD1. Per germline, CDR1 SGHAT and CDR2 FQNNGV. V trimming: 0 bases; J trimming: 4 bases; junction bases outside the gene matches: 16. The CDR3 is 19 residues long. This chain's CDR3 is CASSLDPGQGSFLVYGYTF. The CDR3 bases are TGTGCCAGCAGCTTAGATCCAGGACAGGGAAGTTTTCTAGTCTATGGCTACACCTTC.

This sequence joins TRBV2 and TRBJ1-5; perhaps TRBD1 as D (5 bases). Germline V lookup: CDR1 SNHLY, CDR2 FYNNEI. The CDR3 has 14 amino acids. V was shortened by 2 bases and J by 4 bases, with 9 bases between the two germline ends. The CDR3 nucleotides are TGTGCCAGCAGTGAACGGGGGGGAAATCAGCCCCAGCATTTT. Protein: CASSERGGNQPQHF.

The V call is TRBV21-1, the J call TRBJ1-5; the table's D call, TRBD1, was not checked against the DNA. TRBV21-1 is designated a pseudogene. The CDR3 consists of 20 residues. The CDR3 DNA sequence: TGTGCCAGCAGCACCGCTCCAAGGACAGGGAGGGTCGGTAGCAATCAGCCCCAGCATTTT. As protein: CASSTAPRTGRVGSNQPQHF.

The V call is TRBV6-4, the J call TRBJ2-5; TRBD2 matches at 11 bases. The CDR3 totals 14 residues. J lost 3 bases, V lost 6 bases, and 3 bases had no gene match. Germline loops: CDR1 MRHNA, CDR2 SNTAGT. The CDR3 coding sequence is TGTGCCAGCAGGACTAGCGGGGAAGAAGAGACCCAGTACTTC. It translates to CASRTSGEEETQYF.

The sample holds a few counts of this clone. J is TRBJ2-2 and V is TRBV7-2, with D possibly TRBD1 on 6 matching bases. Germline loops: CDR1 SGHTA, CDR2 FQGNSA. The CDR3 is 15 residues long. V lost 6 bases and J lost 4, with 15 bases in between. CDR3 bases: TGTGCCAGCAGTCTCCAGGGGCAAGTCACCGGGGAGCTGTTTTTT. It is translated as CASSLQGQVTGELFF.

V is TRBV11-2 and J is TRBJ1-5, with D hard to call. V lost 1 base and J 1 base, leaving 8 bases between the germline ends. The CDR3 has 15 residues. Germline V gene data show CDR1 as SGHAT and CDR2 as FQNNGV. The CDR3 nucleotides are TGTGCCAGCAGCTTAGTTGCGGGAAGCAATCAGCCCCAGCATTTT. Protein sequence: CASSLVAGSNQPQHF.